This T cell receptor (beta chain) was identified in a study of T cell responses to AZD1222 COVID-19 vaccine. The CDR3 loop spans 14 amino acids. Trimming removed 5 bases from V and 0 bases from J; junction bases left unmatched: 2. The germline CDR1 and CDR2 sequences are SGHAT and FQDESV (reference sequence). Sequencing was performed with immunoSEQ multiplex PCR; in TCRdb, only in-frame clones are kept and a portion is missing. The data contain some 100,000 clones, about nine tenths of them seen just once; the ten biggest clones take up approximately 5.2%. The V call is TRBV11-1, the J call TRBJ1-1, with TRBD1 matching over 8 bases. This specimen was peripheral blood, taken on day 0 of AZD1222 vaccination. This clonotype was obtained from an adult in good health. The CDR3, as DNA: TGTGCCAGCAGCCCGGACAGGGTGAACACTGAAGCTTTCTTT. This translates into CASSPDRVNTEAFF.